Listed here are 13 T cell receptor beta chains from one sample, sequenced in a study of blood T cell repertoires in COVID-19. TCRdb's table, derived via immunoSEQ multiplex PCR, lists solely in-frame clones and lacks some. Among some 200,000 clones listed, 70% to 90% were seen once. Sequenced sample: peripheral blood. The source is a woman aged 70-85 years with acute or convalescent COVID-19.

The chain links TRBV12-3 or TRBV12-4 to TRBJ1-1; TRBD1 matches 7 bases. J gave up 3 bases and V 6 bases, and 4 bases lay outside the gene matches. The CDR3 is 13 amino acids. The CDR3 DNA reads as TGTGCCAGCAGCTCAGACAGGGACACTGAAGCTTTCTTT. Its protein product is CASSSDRDTEAFF.

The genes are TRBV13 and TRBJ1-1; no clear D gene. Trimming shortened V by 4 bases and J by 2 bases, and 8 bases separated the two germline ends. Germline V lookup: CDR1 PRHDT, CDR2 FYEKMQ (reference sequence). The CDR3 runs 13 residues. The CDR3 sequence: CASSSDPNTEAFF. CDR3 DNA: TGTGCCAGCAGCTCAGATCCTAACACTGAAGCTTTCTTT.

The V and J genes are TRBV19 and TRBJ1-1, with D perhaps TRBD1 (5 bases). The CDR3 loop spans 14 amino acids. The V gene's germline CDR1 is LNHDA and CDR2 SQIVND (reference sequence). Trimming took off 8 bases at V and 1 base at J, with 14 bases between the two ends. In nucleotides, the CDR3 is TGTGCCAGTCAGGGTGTAATCCCGAACACTGAAGCTTTCTTT. The encoded protein is CASQGVIPNTEAFF.

The V gene is TRBV11-2, the J gene TRBJ2-7, with 9 bases matching TRBD2. The CDR3 extends over 13 amino acids. Germline loops: CDR1 SGHAT, CDR2 FQNNGV. V lost 10 bases, J lost 3 bases, and 7 bases stayed unmatched. The CDR3 DNA sequence: TGTGCCACCCAGCGGGGGGAGGGCTACGAGCAGTACTTC. This codes for CATQRGEGYEQYF. Complete variable domain (other parts from reference TRBV11-2 and TRBJ2-7): EAGVAQSPRYKIIEKRQSVAFWCNPISGHATLYWYQQILGQGPKLLIQFQNNGVVDDSQLPKDRFSAERLKGVDSTLKIQPAKLEDSAVYLCATQRGEGYEQYFGPGTRLTVT.

The V gene is TRBV24-1, the J gene TRBJ2-1, with D possibly matching TRBD2 (6 bases). Trimming removed 4 bases from V and 0 bases from J, with 18 bases in between. The germline gives CDR1 KGHDR, CDR2 SFDVKD. The CDR3 sequence is 18 residues long. CDR3 region: CATSDPSSAPSSYNEQFF. The CDR3 region has the DNA TGTGCCACCAGTGACCCCTCTAGCGCTCCGAGCTCCTACAATGAGCAGTTCTTC.

This chain joins TRBV2 and TRBJ2-1; a possible D gene is TRBD1 (6 bases). The germline V gene encodes CDR1 SNHLY and CDR2 FYNNEI. The CDR3 loop spans 13 amino acids. V shed 3 bases and J shed 4 bases, with 7 bases lying between them. The CDR3: CASSERGYNEQFF. The CDR3, as DNA: TGTGCCAGCAGTGAGAGGGGGTACAATGAGCAGTTCTTC.

This clone was detected only once. The chain uses TRBV19 and TRBJ2-2, with D unresolved. V gave up 3 bases and J gave up 2 bases, with 7 bases separating them. The germline V gene has CDR1 LNHDA and CDR2 SQIVND (reference sequence). CDR3 length: 14 amino acids. CDR3 in amino acids: CASSITSNTGELFF. CDR3 bases: TGTGCCAGTAGTATTACATCCAACACCGGGGAGCTGTTTTTT.

The chain joins TRBV28 to TRBJ2-1, with 8 nucleotides matching TRBD1. The CDR3 length is 15 residues. V was pared by 6 bases and J by 5 bases, with 9 bases of the junction left unmatched. Looked up from germline, CDR1 is MDHEN and CDR2 is SYDVKM. This chain's CDR3 is CASSLRTGLHNEQFF. CDR3 nucleotides: TGTGCCAGCAGCTTAAGGACAGGGCTACACAATGAGCAGTTCTTC.

The chain uses TRBV18 and TRBJ1-1; D gene ambiguous. Per germline, CDR1 KGHSH and CDR2 LQKENI. V lost 3 bases and J lost 3, with 17 bases in between. This CDR3 is 16 amino acids long. The CDR3 DNA reads TGTGCCAGCTCACCCGGGAGGCAGATGCGAGACACTGAAGCTTTCTTT. It yields the protein CASSPGRQMRDTEAFF.

This chain uses TRBV18 with TRBJ2-4; 13 bases line up with TRBD2. CDR1 and CDR2 (germline): KGHSH, LQKENI. The CDR3 has 16 residues. V trimming: 2 bases; J trimming: 6 bases; junction bases outside the gene matches: 4. The CDR3: CASSPGLAGAGNIQYF. In DNA form, the CDR3 reads TGTGCCAGCTCACCAGGACTAGCGGGAGCCGGAAACATTCAGTACTTC.

This clone was detected once. The chain links TRBV9 to TRBJ1-3, with D possibly TRBD1 on 6 matching bases. V lost 3 bases, J lost 3 bases, and 25 bases lay in between. Germline V lookup: CDR1 SGDLS, CDR2 YYNGEE. This CDR3 region has 19 residues. The CDR3 is CASSDGRGIQGLRGNTIYF. CDR3 bases: TGTGCCAGCAGCGACGGGAGGGGTATACAGGGACTACGTGGAAACACCATATATTTT.

This rearrangement joins TRBV11-3 to TRBJ1-1; D call uncertain. Germline CDR1 SGHNT, CDR2 YENEEA. Trimming shortened V by 1 base and J by 5 bases, and 11 bases separated the two germline ends. The CDR3 runs 14 residues. CDR3 residues: CASSLGGPTTEAFF. CDR3 bases: TGTGCCAGCAGCTTAGGCGGTCCAACAACTGAAGCTTTCTTT.

The chain combines TRBV6-5 with TRBJ1-1; D is undetermined. Trimming took off 4 bases at V and 0 bases at J, with 9 bases between the two ends. The CDR3 runs to 14 residues. Germline CDR1 and CDR2: MNHEY and SVGAGI. In DNA, the CDR3 is TGTGCCAGCAGTTCTTACACCCTGAACACTGAAGCTTTCTTT. Translating it yields CASSSYTLNTEAFF.